This T cell receptor beta chain was sequenced for a study of TIL therapy for anti-PD-1-resistant metastatic lung cancer. This CDR3 region has 15 residues. Germline CDR1 and CDR2: SGDLS and YYNGEE. The ends lost 2 bases at V and 1 base at J; junction bases unmatched: 1. Regarding time point: pre-treatment sample, taken before nivolumab and TIL therapy. Tumor tissue came from excised metastases, mostly pleural nodules or supraclavicular lymph nodes. The libraries were made with immunoSEQ v3. Repertoires were generated with immunoSEQ multiplex PCR, while TCRdb's copy carries only in-frame clones and drops some. Counted here are more than 8,000 clones, 50% to 70% occurring once; the ten biggest clones make up more than 9%.

This chain joins TRBV9 and TRBJ2-2, with 8 positions matching TRBD1. The receptor's source is a person aged 25 to 85 with non-small cell lung cancer. Sequences were derived from tumor tissue, sampled at baseline. The CDR3 coding sequence is TGTGCCAGCAGCGTGGACAGGGTGAACACCGGGGAGCTGTTTTTT. Residues: CASSVDRVNTGELFF.